This record covers a single TCR beta chain. The antigen is unknown. The sample has other DNA sequences that encode this CDR3 too. The data originate from a study of shared clonotypes between healthy human individuals. Whole-study findings and limits: Rarefaction gave evidence that sorted-subset sequencing remained incomplete despite large depth. All-four-donor shared clonotypes had higher generation probabilities than non-shared clonotypes did.

The CDR3 runs 12 residues. The V end lost 0 bases, the J end lost 4 bases, and 6 bases lay between the germline ends. Per the germline V gene, CDR1 is GTSNPN and CDR2 is SVGIG (reference sequence). The split of CD4+ cells yielded CD45RA+ naive and CD45RA-negative memory subsets. The table came from immunoSEQ multiplex PCR; TCRdb's copy has only in-frame clones and leaves some out. The table has 2 million to 2.5 million clones, roughly 94% seen once. The rearrangement links TRBV30 to TRBJ1-1; the D is unclear. Sequences were obtained from naive CD4+ T cells sorted from blood. Subset described: CD45RA+ positively selected. The sequence was collected from a man younger than 35 in good health. In DNA form, the CDR3 reads TGTGCCTGGAGTGTCAGTGGCACTGAAGCTTTCTTT. Amino acids: CAWSVSGTEAFF.